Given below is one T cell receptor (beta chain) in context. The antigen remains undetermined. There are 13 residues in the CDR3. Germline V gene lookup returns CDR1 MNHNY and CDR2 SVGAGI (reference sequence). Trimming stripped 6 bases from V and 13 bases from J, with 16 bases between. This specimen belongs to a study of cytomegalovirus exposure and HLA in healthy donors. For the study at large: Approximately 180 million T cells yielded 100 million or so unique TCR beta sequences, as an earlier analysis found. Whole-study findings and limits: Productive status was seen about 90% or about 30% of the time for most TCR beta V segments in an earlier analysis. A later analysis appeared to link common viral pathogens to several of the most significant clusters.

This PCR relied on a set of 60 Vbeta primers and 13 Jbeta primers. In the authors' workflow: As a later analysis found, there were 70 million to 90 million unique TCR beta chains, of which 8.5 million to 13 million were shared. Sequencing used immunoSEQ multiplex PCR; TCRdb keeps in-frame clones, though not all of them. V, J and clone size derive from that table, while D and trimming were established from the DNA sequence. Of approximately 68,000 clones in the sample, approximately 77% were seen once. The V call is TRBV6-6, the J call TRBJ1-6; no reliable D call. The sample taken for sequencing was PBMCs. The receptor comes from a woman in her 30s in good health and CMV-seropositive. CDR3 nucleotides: TGTGCCAGCAGCCTAGGGAGCCCTCGGCCCCTCCACTTT. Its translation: CASSLGSPRPLHF.